This is a list of T cell receptor beta chains from one sample in a study of human T cells and chemical hapten exposure. TCRdb re-analysed the 5' RACE reads in MiXCR, keeping a single row per CDR3 protein. The sample carries under 100,000 distinct CDR3 sequences, approximately 15% recorded once. The source of these receptors is a female donor in good health. The CDR3 runs from the conserved cysteine through the conserved F or W. A D gene is named only where the DNA matches it firmly. Some rows have no size entry. The others give once, few or many, or a class for an expanded clone.

j_gene,v_gene,d_gene,abundance,CDR3nt,CDR3aa
TRBJ2-5,TRBV7-2,.,.,TGTGCCAGCAGCTCCCACGGGGTTGAGACCCAGTACTTC,CASSSHGVETQYF
TRBJ2-3,TRBV6-2/TRBV6-3,.,.,TGTGCCAGTAGGTTGGCTGCAGACACAGATACGCAGTATTTT,CASRLAADTDTQYF
TRBJ2-1,TRBV7-2,TRBD2,many,TGTGCCAGCAGCTTGCAGCGGGGCTGGGAGGTCTTC,CASSLQRGWEVF
TRBJ2-5,TRBV7-2,TRBD2,many,TGTGCCAGCAGCCCGGGACTAGCCGGGGAGACCCAGTACTTC,CASSPGLAGETQYF
TRBJ1-1,TRBV18,.,few,TGTGCCAGCTCACCACCCCGGACAGCGAACACTGAAGCTTTCTTT,CASSPPRTANTEAFF
TRBJ1-1,TRBV29-1,.,many,TGCAGCGCCGGAGGAGATACTGAAGCTTTCTTT,CSAGGDTEAFF
TRBJ2-3,TRBV6-2/TRBV6-3,.,few,TGTGCCAGCAGTTACTCCCCAACCTGGGCAGATACGCAGTATTTT,CASSYSPTWADTQYF
TRBJ1-1,TRBV28,.,.,TGTGCCAGCAGTTTCCCTCTTCGATTTGAAGCTTTCTTT,CASSFPLRFEAFF
TRBJ2-1,TRBV5-1,TRBD2,few,TGCGCCAGCAGCCATTCTAGCGGGGGGCAGTCGCGCTACAATGAGCAGTTCTTC,CASSHSSGGQSRYNEQFF
TRBJ2-7,TRBV28,.,few,TGTGCCAGCAGTCAAATGTTAGAGGAGCAGTACTTC,CASSQMLEEQYF
TRBJ2-3,TRBV28,TRBD2,.,TGTGCCAGCAGTTCGCGGGGGGAGGGGCGCACAGATACGCAGTATTTT,CASSSRGEGRTDTQYF